These 31 T cell receptor beta chains originate from one sample sequenced in a study of T cell responses to AZD1222 COVID-19 vaccine. Only in-frame clones appear in the TCRdb table, and some are missing; sequencing was by immunoSEQ multiplex PCR. The sample includes 150,000 to 200,000 clones, 85% to 95% seen only once; the top ten take around 1.3%. The material was peripheral blood, obtained on day 0 of AZD1222 vaccination. All receptors come from an adult in good health.

The rearrangement uses TRBV10-3 and TRBJ1-2; 7 bases fit TRBD1. This CDR3 contains 18 residues. From germline, CDR1 is ENHRY and CDR2 SYGVKD. Trimming cost V 4 bases and J 0 bases; bases outside gene matches: 14. The CDR3 bases are TGTGCCATCAGTGTATTAAAAAGGGGACAGCCATCTAACTATGGCTACACCTTC. Encoded protein: CAISVLKRGQPSNYGYTF.

V gene TRBV2 combines with J gene TRBJ1-5; 8 bases fit TRBD1. The germline CDR1 and CDR2 sequences are SNHLY and FYNNEI. V was pared by 7 bases and J by 4 bases, with 6 bases of the junction left unmatched. The CDR3 has 14 amino acids. Here the CDR3 reads CASTLQGENQPQHF. The CDR3 DNA is TGTGCCAGCACCTTACAGGGGGAAAATCAGCCCCAGCATTTT. Full variable domain (remainder filled in from reference TRBV2 and TRBJ1-5): EPEVTQTPSHQVTQMGQEVILRCVPISNHLYFYWYRQILGQKVEFLVSFYNNEISEKSEIFDDQFSVERPDGSNFTLKIRSTKLEDSAMYFCASTLQGENQPQHFGDGTRLSIL.

Details on this clone: The same CDR3 arises from other DNA sequences in this sample as well. DNA for the CDR3: TGTGCCACCAGCAGAGGACAGGGGAATCAGCCCCAGCATTTT. Encoded protein: CATSRGQGNQPQHF. The V and J genes are TRBV15 and TRBJ1-5, with 8 bases matching TRBD1. J was trimmed by 4 bases and V by 1 base; bases with no gene match: 0. This CDR3 is built from 14 residues. Germline values: CDR1 LNHNV, CDR2 YYDKDF (reference sequence). The whole variable domain, remainder taken from reference TRBV15 and TRBJ1-5, is DAMVIQNPRYQVTQFGKPVTLSCSQTLNHNVMYWYQQKSSQAPKLLFHYYDKDFNNEADTPDNFQSRRPNTSFCFLDIRSPGLGDTAMYLCATSRGQGNQPQHFGDGTRLSIL.

The chain couples TRBV19 to TRBJ2-5; D gene ambiguous. V was pared by 9 bases and J by 5 bases, with 10 bases between. CDR3 length: 11 residues. Germline V CDR1 and CDR2: LNHDA, SQIVND (reference sequence). CDR3 sequence reads: CASSRRETQYF. Written as DNA, the CDR3 is TGTGCCAGCTCCAGAAGGGAGACCCAGTACTTC.

The chain is built from TRBV7-9 and TRBJ1-3; D is perhaps TRBD1 (5 bases). V was shortened by 2 bases and J by 4 bases, with 9 bases between the two germline ends. Germline values: CDR1 SEHNR, CDR2 FQNEAQ (reference sequence). The CDR3 runs 14 residues. The CDR3: CASSLSQGGNTIYF. The CDR3 bases are TGTGCCAGCAGCTTAAGCCAGGGAGGAAACACCATATATTTT.

V is TRBV19 and J is TRBJ1-2; D is unresolved. CDR1 is LNHDA and CDR2 is SQIVND in the germline V gene (reference sequence). With 6 bases removed from V and 0 bases from J, the gap between germline ends came to 14 bases. This CDR3 is 15 amino acids long. CDR3 sequence reads: CASREAGSANYGYTF. The DNA for the CDR3 is TGTGCCAGTAGAGAGGCCGGGTCAGCTAACTATGGCTACACCTTC.

V and J are TRBV4-3 and TRBJ2-1; 10 bases agree with TRBD1. CDR1 and CDR2 from the germline V gene are LGHNA and YSLEER. Unmatched junction bases numbered 2, after V lost 1 base and J lost 5 bases. There are 15 residues in the CDR3. DNA of the CDR3: TGCGCCAGCAGCCAAGGACAGGGGGCTGACAATGAGCAGTTCTTC. This encodes CASSQGQGADNEQFF.

The rearrangement uses TRBV3-1 (or the pseudogene TRBV3-2) and TRBJ2-3, with D hard to call. The CDR3 contains 16 residues. V was clipped by 0 bases and J by 2 bases, with 12 bases between them. CDR1 is LGHDT and CDR2 is YNNKEL in the germline V gene (reference sequence). The CDR3 region has the DNA TGTGCCAGCAGCCAAGATTTCGGCGGACCCACAGATACGCAGTATTTT. Its protein is CASSQDFGGPTDTQYF.

The chain has TRBV7-3 and TRBJ2-3, with D unclear. The CDR3 sequence is 14 residues long. The germline V gene has CDR1 SGHTA and CDR2 FQGTGA. Trimming took off 5 bases at V and 1 base at J, with 10 bases between the two ends. The CDR3 DNA reads TGTGCCAGCAGCGCGATAGGTGGCACAGATACGCAGTATTTT. Its translation: CASSAIGGTDTQYF.

J is TRBJ2-1 and V is TRBV19; TRBD2 matches at 11 bases. This CDR3 is built from 14 residues. Germline-derived CDR1 and CDR2 are LNHDA and SQIVND (reference sequence). V lost 7 bases, J lost 6 bases, and 5 bases stayed unmatched. The CDR3 nucleotides are TGTGCCAGTAAATGGACTAGCGGGCGCAATGAGCAGTTCTTC. Protein: CASKWTSGRNEQFF.

The V gene is TRBV5-1, the J gene TRBJ1-2; 10 positions agree with TRBD1. This CDR3 contains 15 residues. CDR1 SGHRS and CDR2 YFSETQ come from the germline V gene. V lost 4 bases, J lost 7 bases, and 10 bases stayed unmatched. In DNA, the CDR3 is TGCGCCAGCAGCGTCACAAGGGACAGGGGCGGTGGCTACACCTTC. It codes for CASSVTRDRGGGYTF.

The V call is TRBV2, the J call TRBJ1-2; D is possibly TRBD1 (5 bases). The CDR3 is 14 residues long. CDR1 is SNHLY, CDR2 FYNNEI, per germline. Trimming stripped 4 bases from V and 1 base from J, with 10 bases between. The CDR3 sequence is CASSGGRLNYGYTF. The CDR3 DNA reads TGTGCCAGCAGTGGGGGACGGCTTAACTATGGCTACACCTTC.

This chain joins TRBV5-4 and TRBJ2-1; tentatively, D is TRBD1 (6 bases). The CDR3 is 14 amino acids. Looked up from germline, CDR1 is SGHNT and CDR2 is YYREEE (reference sequence). Deletions cut 0 bases from V and 4 bases from J, with 8 bases between. The CDR3 sequence is CASSLGDTYNEQFF. The CDR3 DNA sequence: TGTGCCAGCAGCTTGGGGGACACGTACAATGAGCAGTTCTTC.

The chain uses TRBV4-1 and TRBJ2-1; a weak D match, TRBD2 (6 bases). CDR1 and CDR2 (germline): MGHRA, YSYEKL. The germline V and J ends were trimmed by 4 bases and 7 bases, with 11 bases remaining between them. The CDR3 spans 13 residues. CDR3 loop: CASSLPRGNEQFF. The CDR3 DNA is TGCGCCAGCAGCCTCCCCCGGGGGAATGAGCAGTTCTTC.

The V call is TRBV6-5, the J call TRBJ1-2; no firm D call. Trimming took 2 bases from V and 7 from J, leaving 17 bases between them. The length of the CDR3 is 15 residues. The germline V gene encodes CDR1 MNHEY and CDR2 SVGAGI. Written as DNA, the CDR3 is TGTGCCAGCAGTTACGATGAAGGGTGGGCGGTTGGCTACACCTTC. This translates into CASSYDEGWAVGYTF.

The chain is built from TRBV5-4 and TRBJ1-4; 9 positions agree with TRBD1. The junction had 8 bases not matched to a gene; V was cut back by 3 bases and J by 5 bases. The CDR3 runs 16 residues. The V gene's germline CDR1 is SGHNT and CDR2 YYREEE (reference sequence). The CDR3 spells CASSSGPGQGNEKLFF. In nucleotides, the CDR3 is TGTGCCAGCAGCTCAGGACCGGGACAGGGAAATGAAAAACTGTTTTTT. The entire variable domain, with the rest obtained from reference TRBV5-4 and TRBJ1-4, is as follows: ETGVTQSPTHLIKTRGQQVTLRCSSQSGHNTVSWYQQALGQGPQFIFQYYREEENGRGNFPPRFSGLQFPNYSSELNVNALELDDSALYLCASSSGPGQGNEKLFFGSGTQLSVL.

The rearrangement joins TRBV19 to TRBJ2-3; 7 positions match TRBD1. CDR1 is LNHDA and CDR2 is SQIVND in the germline V gene (reference sequence). The V and J ends lost 6 bases and 6 bases, in that order; junction bases with no gene match: 12. The CDR3 is 15 amino acids. In nucleotides, the CDR3 is TGTGCCAGTAGGGACCCGGACAGGAAATCGGATACGCAGTATTTT. It specifies CASRDPDRKSDTQYF.

This clone showed up just once. This chain links TRBV9 with TRBJ1-3, with D perhaps matching TRBD1 (6 bases). V shed 0 bases and J shed 1 base, with 14 bases lying between them. This CDR3 is 17 amino acids long. Per the germline V gene, CDR1 is SGDLS and CDR2 is YYNGEE. The CDR3: CASSVAWGAGSGNTIYF. CDR3 bases: TGTGCCAGCAGCGTAGCTTGGGGGGCTGGATCTGGAAACACCATATATTTT.

The rearrangement links TRBV11-3 to TRBJ1-1; D not certain. V dropped 5 bases and J dropped 0 bases, with 7 bases sitting between them. This CDR3 comprises 13 residues. The germline V gene has CDR1 SGHNT and CDR2 YENEEA. CDR3 nucleotides: TGTGCCAGCAGCCAACACCTGAACACTGAAGCTTTCTTT. Translation: CASSQHLNTEAFF.

With regard to this clone: This sample includes further DNA sequences coding for the same CDR3. The gene calls are TRBV30 and TRBJ1-6; 7 bases are a match to TRBD1. The CDR3 runs to 13 residues. With V trimmed by 5 bases and J by 4 bases, 2 bases remained unmatched. CDR1 GTSNPN and CDR2 SVGIG come from the germline V gene (reference sequence). The CDR3 protein is CAWGGQYNSPLHF. Here the CDR3 DNA reads TGTGCCTGGGGGGGACAGTATAATTCACCCCTCCACTTT.

The CDR3 region is CASSLPGPTARFF. DNA for the CDR3: TGTGCCAGCAGCTTACCGGGACCTACCGCGCGGTTCTTC. This chain joins TRBV7-8 and TRBJ2-1; D is tentatively TRBD1 or TRBD2 (5 bases each). Germline V gives CDR1 SGHVS, CDR2 FQNEAQ. V lost 2 bases and J 15 bases, leaving 17 bases between the germline ends. The CDR3 covers 13 residues. Using reference TRBV7-8 and TRBJ2-1 for the parts outside the CDR3, the full variable domain is GAGVSQSPRYKVAKRGQDVALRCDPISGHVSLFWYQQALGQGPEFLTYFQNEAQLDKSGLPSDRFFAERPEGSVSTLKIQRTQQEDSAVYLCASSLPGPTARFFGPGTRLTVL.

The chain joins TRBV27 to TRBJ2-7; D might be TRBD2 (5 bases). Germline V lookup: CDR1 MNHEY, CDR2 SMNVEV (reference sequence). The germline V and J ends were trimmed by 3 bases and 7 bases, with 10 bases remaining between them. This CDR3 region has 12 residues. The CDR3 reads CASSFGVGEQYF. The CDR3 bases are TGTGCCAGCAGTTTCGGGGTCGGAGAGCAGTACTTC.

V and J are TRBV14 and TRBJ1-1; D might be TRBD1 (5 bases). V was trimmed by 0 bases and J by 10 bases, leaving 15 bases between them. There are 14 residues in the CDR3. Germline assignment: CDR1 SGHDN and CDR2 FVKESK. CDR3 in amino acids: CASSQDPTEIGAFF. The DNA for the CDR3 is TGTGCCAGCAGCCAAGACCCGACAGAGATTGGAGCTTTCTTT.

The genes are TRBV14 and TRBJ1-5; D gene unclear. V was cut by 1 base and J by 7 bases, with 8 bases left in between. The germline gives CDR1 SGHDN, CDR2 FVKESK. CDR3 size: 13 residues. The CDR3 DNA is TGTGCCAGCAGCCAAGGAATCACCCAGCCCCAGCATTTT. This gives the protein CASSQGITQPQHF.

The chain couples TRBV29-1 to TRBJ2-1, with 8 bases fitting TRBD1. Germline trimming cut 3 bases from V and 7 bases from J; bases unmatched to any gene: 2. Per germline, CDR1 SQVTM and CDR2 ANQGSEA. The CDR3 consists of 12 residues. The CDR3 protein is CSVDRQGNEQFF. CDR3 in DNA: TGCAGCGTTGATCGACAGGGGAATGAGCAGTTCTTC.

The rearrangement uses TRBV5-6 and TRBJ2-7, with a tentative D call TRBD2 (5 bases). The CDR3 spans 14 residues. V lost 0 bases and J 6 bases, leaving 13 bases between the germline ends. In germline, CDR1 is SGHDT, CDR2 YYEEEE. The CDR3 reads CASSLGGPLGEQYF. CDR3 nucleotide sequence: TGTGCCAGCAGCTTGGGAGGGCCCCTCGGCGAGCAGTACTTC. The variable domain in full, with the rest retrieved from reference TRBV5-6 and TRBJ2-7, is DAGVTQSPTHLIKTRGQQVTLRCSPKSGHDTVSWYQQALGQGPQFIFQYYEEEERQRGNFPDRFSGHQFPNYSSELNVNALLLGDSALYLCASSLGGPLGEQYFGPGTRLTVT.

This chain uses TRBV5-1 with TRBJ2-1; 10 positions agree with TRBD2. J lost 8 bases, V lost 5 bases, and 10 bases had no gene match. Germline V gene lookup returns CDR1 SGHRS and CDR2 YFSETQ. The CDR3 is 15 residues long. CDR3 protein: CASRASGGPRDEQFF. The CDR3 DNA reads as TGCGCCAGCAGGGCTAGCGGGGGACCACGGGATGAGCAGTTCTTC.

This chain connects TRBV27 to TRBJ2-5; D is perhaps TRBD2 (7 bases). Trimming took off 8 bases at V and 0 bases at J, with 16 bases between the two ends. The CDR3 length is 15 residues. CDR1 MNHEY and CDR2 SMNVEV come from the germline V gene (reference sequence). Here the CDR3 reads CASHPGGAYQETQYF. DNA of the CDR3: TGTGCCAGCCACCCTGGGGGGGCCTACCAAGAGACCCAGTACTTC.

This clone appeared a few times. V gene TRBV11-2 combines with J gene TRBJ1-4, with 9 bases matching TRBD1. Germline CDR1 reads SGHAT; CDR2 reads FQNNGV. The CDR3 loop spans 16 amino acids. The trim removed 5 bases at V and 5 bases at J, leaving 9 bases unmatched. The CDR3 here is CASSLLTGTGNEKLFF. The CDR3 bases are TGTGCCAGCAGCCTCTTAACCGGGACAGGGAATGAAAAACTGTTTTTT.

The gene calls are TRBV28 and TRBJ1-1; weak D call: TRBD1 (5 bases). The CDR3 runs to 16 residues. Trimming took off 7 bases at V and 0 bases at J, with 18 bases between the two ends. The germline CDR1 and CDR2 sequences are MDHEN and SYDVKM. The CDR3 reads CASTLIPGRVNTEAFF. The CDR3 coding sequence is TGTGCCAGCACATTAATACCAGGGAGGGTGAACACTGAAGCTTTCTTT. Full variable domain (outside the CDR3, taken from reference TRBV28 and TRBJ1-1): DVKVTQSSRYLVKRTGEKVFLECVQDMDHENMFWYRQDPGLGLRLIYFSYDVKMKEKGDIPEGYSVSREKKERFSLILESASTNQTSMYLCASTLIPGRVNTEAFFGQGTRLTVV.

This chain joins TRBV12-3 or TRBV12-4 and TRBJ1-1; D not certain. Deletions cut 7 bases from V and 1 base from J, with 10 bases between. The length of the CDR3 is 13 residues. The CDR3 region has the DNA TGTGCCAGCAACAAGGCGGCGAACACTGAAGCTTTCTTT. It yields the protein CASNKAANTEAFF.